These 14 T cell receptor beta chains were all obtained from the same sample, sequenced in a study of beta chain features in type 1 diabetes. Study conclusions and caveats: Patients with Type 1 diabetes showed moderately but significantly shorter TCRB CDR3s in all four CD4+ subsets.

The whole isolated RNA underwent reverse transcription, so sequencing captured expressed TCRB transcripts. The data were produced by immunoSEQ multiplex PCR, yet TCRdb's version contains in-frame clones alone and is incomplete. The sample lists approximately 170,000 clones, under 9.5% occurring once. Their cognate antigens are unknown. Sequenced input: central memory CD4+ T cells from blood. All receptors derive from a young man with type 1 diabetes.

This clone was seen a handful of times. The rearrangement uses TRBV5-6 and TRBJ2-3, with 11 positions matching TRBD2. Germline V CDR1 and CDR2: SGHDT, YYEEEE. This CDR3 comprises 16 residues. V trimming: 2 bases; J trimming: 5 bases; junction bases outside the gene matches: 7. CDR3 protein: CASSFSGGARRDTQYF. CDR3 in DNA: TGTGCCAGCAGCTTTAGCGGGGGGGCCAGAAGAGATACGCAGTATTTT.

The DNA for the CDR3 is TGTGCCAGCAGCCACAGCGACCAGGGACAACTAGAGCAGTACTTC. Protein: CASSHSDQGQLEQYF. The chain carries TRBV4-2 and TRBJ2-7, with TRBD1 as a possible D gene (6 bases). CDR3 length equals 15 residues. With 3 bases removed from V and 7 bases from J, the gap between germline ends came to 19 bases. Germline-derived CDR1 and CDR2 are LGHNA and YNFKEQ.

In its sample, this clone was seen a few times. This CDR3 is missing its conserved last phenylalanine or tryptophan, likely due to a read error. The limits of the CDR3 on the DNA are not certain, so only TCRdb's listed CDR3 is given. The J gene is TRBJ1-2, the V gene TRBV2. Inclusive of both ends, the CDR3 amounts to 12 amino acids. CDR1 and CDR2 (germline): SNHLY, FYNNEI. This CDR3 is CASSEVPPGKGL.

This clone was observed a handful of times. CDR3 protein: CASSQAGQGYNSPLHF. The CDR3, as DNA: TGCGCCAGCAGCCAGGCCGGACAGGGTTATAATTCACCCCTCCACTTT. The chain employs TRBV4-3 and TRBJ1-6, with 8 nucleotides matching TRBD1. The CDR3 contains 16 residues. The V gene's germline CDR1 is LGHNA and CDR2 YSLEER. V dropped 3 bases and J dropped 4; count of bases not matched to a gene: 5.

A remark on this clone: Distinct nucleotide sequences in the sample also encode this CDR3. This sequence joins TRBV5-8 and TRBJ1-1, with 7 bases that match TRBD1. Looked up from germline, CDR1 is SGHTS and CDR2 is YDEGEE. This CDR3 contains 14 residues. V lost 3 bases to trimming and J lost 0 bases; unmatched junction nucleotides: 2. The CDR3: CASSSGQLNTEAFF. CDR3 DNA sequence: TGTGCCAGCAGCTCGGGACAGCTGAACACTGAAGCTTTCTTT.

This rearrangement joins TRBV2 to TRBJ1-2, with D unclear. This CDR3 is built from 13 residues. Germline V gives CDR1 SNHLY, CDR2 FYNNEI. V shed 4 bases and J shed 5 bases, with 11 bases lying between them. CDR3 DNA sequence: TGTGCCAGCAGTGGAGGTTTAGAATATGGCTACACCTTC. Translating it yields CASSGGLEYGYTF.

This clone was counted a few times. This rearrangement joins TRBV27 to TRBJ1-4; the match to TRBD1 covers 11 bases. Germline-derived CDR1 and CDR2 are MNHEY and SMNVEV (reference sequence). V dropped 2 bases and J dropped 8; count of bases not matched to a gene: 7. The CDR3 spans 16 residues. CDR3 DNA: TGTGCCAGCAGTTTAAAGCGGACAGGGGGCTGGGAAAAACTGTTTTTT. It translates to CASSLKRTGGWEKLFF.

This clone was counted only a few times. The gene calls are TRBV4-3 and TRBJ2-1; 8 positions agree with TRBD2. The CDR3 spans 17 residues. The V gene end was trimmed by 4 bases and the J gene end by 12 bases; junction bases not matched to a gene: 20. In germline, CDR1 is LGHNA, CDR2 YSLEER. CDR3 bases: TGCGCCAGCAGCCCCTGGCAGACGGGGGGGAAAAACCCACCGCAGTTCTTC. Residues: CASSPWQTGGKNPPQFF.

The V call is TRBV4-1, the J call TRBJ2-3, with 8 bases matching TRBD2. The germline V gene has CDR1 MGHRA and CDR2 YSYEKL. The CDR3 extends over 14 amino acids. V dropped 4 bases and J dropped 6; count of bases not matched to a gene: 6. The CDR3 coding sequence is TGCGCCAGCAGCCGGAGCGGGAGTGGTGATACGCAGTATTTT. Encoded protein: CASSRSGSGDTQYF.

The J gene is TRBJ2-5, the V gene TRBV7-2; D is uncertain. CDR1 and CDR2 from the germline V gene are SGHTA and FQGNSA. The length of the CDR3 is 13 residues. V shed 1 base and J shed 5 bases, with 8 bases lying between them. Written as DNA, the CDR3 is TGTGCCAGCAGCTTAGGCCCCAGGGAGACCCAGTACTTC. Its translation is CASSLGPRETQYF.

This clone has more than one count but fewer than ten. V and J are TRBV4-3 and TRBJ1-2; D is uncertain. The CDR3 has 14 amino acids. Germline V gives CDR1 LGHNA, CDR2 YSLEER. Trimming removed 3 bases from V and 1 base from J, with 9 bases in between. The CDR3 spells CASSQESFNYGYTF. The CDR3 nucleotides are TGCGCCAGCAGCCAGGAGAGTTTTAACTATGGCTACACCTTC.

This clone was recorded at least ten times. The gene calls are TRBV7-2 and TRBJ2-7, with TRBD2 matching 14 bases. The CDR3 extends over 15 amino acids. V gave up 6 bases and J gave up 4 bases; unmatched junction bases: 5. From germline, CDR1 is SGHTA and CDR2 FQGNSA. The DNA of the CDR3 is TGTGCCAGCAGACCGGGACTAGCGGGAGCATACGAGCAGTACTTC. Encoded protein: CASRPGLAGAYEQYF.

This clone has a handful of counts. The CDR3 loop reads CAFRTGNNQPQHF. The CDR3 DNA reads as TGTGCCTTCCGGACAGGGAACAATCAGCCCCAGCATTTT. The V call is TRBV30, the J call TRBJ1-5; 8 positions agree with TRBD1. The CDR3 is made up of 13 amino acids. Germline V gene sequence: CDR1 GTSNPN, CDR2 SVGIG (reference sequence). V lost 7 bases to trimming and J lost 3 bases; unmatched junction nucleotides: 5.

This clone was recorded at least ten times. The chain combines TRBV29-1 with TRBJ2-5, with D tentatively TRBD2 (6 bases). In germline, CDR1 is SQVTM, CDR2 ANQGSEA. V lost 5 bases, J lost 5 bases, and 12 bases lay in between. The CDR3 spans 12 residues. CDR3 in DNA: TGCAGCGTTATACGGGGGACGGAGACCCAGTACTTC. The encoded protein is CSVIRGTETQYF.